This TCR beta chain was sequenced for a study of technical replicates of blood from a few donors. From germline, CDR1 is MNHEY and CDR2 SVGAGI. This CDR3 contains 14 residues. V shed 0 bases and J shed 4 bases, with 9 bases lying between them. Data came from immunoSEQ multiplex PCR; TCRdb stores just in-frame clones and leaves some out. This table has 50,000 or so clones, 92% appearing once. This sequence joins TRBV6-5 and TRBJ1-2, with a possible D match to TRBD1 (5 bases). This clonotype was obtained from a human donor in good health. Some clones in this sample may be carry-over from other donors' samples. The sequenced sample consisted of PBMCs. The DNA for the CDR3 is TGTGCCAGCAGTTACTCGGGGCAGGCCTATGGCTACACCTTC. Amino acid sequence: CASSYSGQAYGYTF.